This TCR beta chain was recovered during a study of cytomegalovirus exposure and HLA in healthy donors. About the study: Researchers found that roughly 81% of around 400 genotyped donors fell within the Caucasian-associated ancestry cluster. Overall study results and limits: It is likely that the observed cluster of highly shared sequence variants was a sequencing artifact.

Of note for this clone: Its cognate antigen is unknown.

Primers: 60 Vbeta forward and 13 Jbeta reverse. Generated by immunoSEQ multiplex PCR, the TCRdb table keeps only in-frame clones and is missing some. The sample comprises 110,000 or so clones, about 86% of which are singletons, and less than 2.5% rests with the top ten. This receptor was taken from a woman aged 40 to 50 in good health and CMV-seronegative. Sample: PBMCs.

CDR3 residues: CASSLMRGGRDTQYF. The CDR3 bases are TGTGCCAGCAGCTTAATGCGGGGGGGCCGCGATACGCAGTATTTT. V gene TRBV11-2 combines with J gene TRBJ2-3, with 9 positions matching TRBD2. The ends lost 2 bases at V and 6 bases at J; junction bases unmatched: 6. There are 15 residues in the CDR3. Germline-derived CDR1 and CDR2 are SGHAT and FQNNGV.